A selection of T cell receptor beta chains follows, all from one sample in a study of post-analysis software for immune sequencing data. TCRdb re-derived calls from the PCR reads in MiXCR, one entry per CDR3 protein. Of about half a million distinct CDR3 sequences in the sample, less than 40% were seen once. Material: blood. Receptor source: a girl aged 2-17 years with multiple sclerosis. Both conserved end residues are trimmed from each CDR3.

J gene,V gene,CDR3 protein
TRBJ2-1,TRBV5-1,ASSWGGTSGGHSSYNEQF
TRBJ2-3,TRBV5-1,ASSLDLGGPTDTQY
TRBJ2-7,TRBV29-1,SVEETDGGSEQY
TRBJ2-4,TRBV29-1,SVRTSGGYGQY
TRBJ2-5,TRBV29-1,SALSGGQETQY
TRBJ1-2,TRBV5-1,ASSLGGGPYGYT
TRBJ2-1,TRBV7-9,ASSLDWNERF
TRBJ2-1,TRBV3-1,ASSPLGGDNEQF
TRBJ1-2,TRBV20-1,SARGEASTNYGYT
TRBJ2-7,TRBV28,ASSLDYRSYEQY
TRBJ2-5,TRBV5-1,ASSSIVARQETQY
TRBJ2-4,TRBV5-6,ASSQEGPGYIQY
TRBJ2-7,TRBV5-1,ASSIGTDFSYEQY
TRBJ1-6,TRBV25-1,ASSEWGPSNSPLH
TRBJ1-2,TRBV10-3,AITRDSTDYGYT
TRBJ2-3,TRBV29-1,SVEVFSMGRGPSDTQY
TRBJ2-3,TRBV6-6,ASSIRQGPPTDTQY
TRBJ1-2,TRBV27,ASRTIIRGRGRMDYGYT
TRBJ2-5,TRBV29-1,NVFLGAETQY
TRBJ1-4,TRBV6-5,ASSYDGAVNEKLF
TRBJ2-1,TRBV6-2/TRBV6-3,ASGALLAGEQF
TRBJ2-2,TRBV6-5,ASSYSMGNTGELF
TRBJ2-7,TRBV5-1,ASSSEVVSYEQY
TRBJ2-7,TRBV11-1,ASSLGGDWYEQY
TRBJ2-7,TRBV10-1,ASSVDSQQY
TRBJ2-5,TRBV5-6,ASSPLYRDRGGTQY
TRBJ2-2,TRBV6-5,ASRRDETGATGELF
TRBJ1-1,TRBV29-1,SVYRGVNTEAF
TRBJ2-5,TRBV7-2,ASSFLGGLEETQY
TRBJ2-5,TRBV20-1,SARSGGGAQETQY
TRBJ2-7,TRBV7-2,ASSLSQRGYEQY
TRBJ2-5,TRBV12-3/TRBV12-4,ASSFQLDSNEQY
TRBJ2-1,TRBV20-1,SAPRGGVYNEQF
TRBJ2-6,TRBV20-1,SARDARVRAGANVLT
TRBJ1-6,TRBV6-1,ASSPKGQGEILSSPLH
TRBJ2-5,TRBV7-9,ASSLVGTSLRTQY
TRBJ2-4,TRBV21-1,ASSKGGGPLAKNIQY
TRBJ2-7,TRBV4-1,ASSRGHLDEQY
TRBJ1-2,TRBV7-9,ASSLWRDGYT
TRBJ2-7,TRBV20-1,SSEGGPWWNEQY
TRBJ1-4,TRBV7-9,ASSLFRVGDEKLF
TRBJ1-1,TRBV9,ASSVLAGGTEAF
TRBJ2-1,TRBV7-6,ASSPASYNEQF
TRBJ2-7,TRBV20-1,SASLQGSYGQY
TRBJ2-1,TRBV12-3/TRBV12-4,ASSLILRVGRQVDNEQF
TRBJ1-6,TRBV9,ASSVVGTGNSPLH
TRBJ2-3,TRBV18,ASSPRLAGSAHGDTQY
TRBJ1-1,TRBV4-1,ASSQVGRGRAEAF
TRBJ2-3,TRBV12-5,ASGPSMATPDTQY
.,TRBV2,ASRPFRDRGLYEQY
TRBJ2-3,TRBV5-1,ASSSIAGGSQDTQY
TRBJ1-2,TRBV12-3/TRBV12-4,ASTVTGSGYGYT
TRBJ2-3,TRBV6-5,ASSYWRSPGESDTDTQY
TRBJ1-6,TRBV19,ASRDRANSPLH
TRBJ2-7,TRBV5-1,ASSLGIGGQLSSYEQY
TRBJ1-2,TRBV5-4,ASSQRTGPNYGYT
TRBJ1-1,TRBV7-9,ASSLVPRLNTEAF
TRBJ2-1,TRBV29-1,TDRWAYNEQF
TRBJ1-2,TRBV10-3,AISLDFGYGYT
TRBJ2-1,TRBV6-1,ASSEGHRGSEQF